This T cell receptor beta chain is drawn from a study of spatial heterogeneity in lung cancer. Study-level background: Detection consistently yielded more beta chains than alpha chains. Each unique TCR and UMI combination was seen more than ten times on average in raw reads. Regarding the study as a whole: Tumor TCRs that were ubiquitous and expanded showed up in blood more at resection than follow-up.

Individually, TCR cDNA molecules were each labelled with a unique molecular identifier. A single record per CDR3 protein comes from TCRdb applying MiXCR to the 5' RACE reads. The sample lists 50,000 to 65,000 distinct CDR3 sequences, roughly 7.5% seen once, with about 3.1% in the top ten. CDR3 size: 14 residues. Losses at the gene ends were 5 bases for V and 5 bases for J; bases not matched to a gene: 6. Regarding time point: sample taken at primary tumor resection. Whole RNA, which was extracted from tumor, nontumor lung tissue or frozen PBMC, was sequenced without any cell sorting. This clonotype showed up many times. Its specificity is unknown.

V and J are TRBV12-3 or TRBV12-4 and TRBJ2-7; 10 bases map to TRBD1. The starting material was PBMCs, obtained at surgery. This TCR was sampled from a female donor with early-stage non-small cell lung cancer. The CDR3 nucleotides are TGTGCCAGCAGTCTCGGGACAGGGGTCAACGAGCAGTACTTC. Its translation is CASSLGTGVNEQYF.